Below are 23 T cell receptor beta chains sequenced from a single sample in a study of regulatory T cells in long-lasting Graves disease. Building of the TCR beta libraries involved iRepertoire HTBI primers and Arm-PCR of CDR3 regions. TCRdb ran MiXCR on the multiplex PCR reads and lists one entry per CDR3 protein. In the table there are hundreds of thousands of distinct CDR3 sequences, roughly 20% of which are singletons. Time point here: persistent/refractory GD, antithyroid drugs over 5 years with positive TRAb. TCR sequences were obtained from RNA taken from PBMCs. Sequenced here: peripheral blood mononuclear cells (PBMCs), sampled when the disease was refractory, from a patient treated with antithyroid drugs. These receptor sequences come from a female donor with Graves disease.

The CDR3 loop is CASSLSLAASYEQYF. The CDR3 DNA is TGTGCCAGCAGTTTATCGCTAGCGGCCTCCTACGAGCAGTACTTC. The rearrangement joins TRBV27 to TRBJ2-7; the match to TRBD2 covers 7 bases. Looked up from germline, CDR1 is MNHEY and CDR2 is SMNVEV (reference sequence). Germline trimming cut 0 bases from V and 0 bases from J; bases unmatched to any gene: 2. This CDR3 is 15 amino acids long.

Ten or more counts support this clonotype. The chain couples TRBV6-1 to TRBJ2-7; weak D call: TRBD2 (5 bases). The V and J ends lost 6 bases and 2 bases respectively, with 11 bases between them. CDR3 length equals 13 residues. Germline assignment: CDR1 MNHNS and CDR2 SASEGT. CDR3 DNA: TGTGCCAGCAGCCCGGAGGTGACCTACGAGCAGTACTTC. Amino acid sequence: CASSPEVTYEQYF.

The gene calls are TRBV20-1 and TRBJ2-7; 9 nucleotides align to TRBD2. The CDR3 spans 14 residues. Germline V lookup: CDR1 DFQATT, CDR2 SNEGSKA (reference sequence). J was trimmed by 2 bases and V by 3 bases; bases with no gene match: 5. The CDR3 DNA reads TGCAGTGCTAGGGGTGTAGCGGGGGCCTACGAGCAGTACTTC. Its protein product is CSARGVAGAYEQYF.

In the case of this clonotype: Relative to the germline gene, one junction end is altered; a read error may explain this. The chain links TRBV29-1 to TRBJ2-7; TRBD2 might be the D (5 bases). CDR3 length: 11 residues. Germline CDR1 SQVTM, CDR2 ANQGSEA. CDR3 nucleotide sequence: TGCAGCGCTGAAAGCGGTGGAGAGCAGTACTTC. Its translation is CSAESGGEQYF.

The V gene is TRBV9, the J gene TRBJ2-5; maybe TRBD1 (6 bases). Germline assignment: CDR1 SGDLS and CDR2 YYNGEE. This CDR3 spans 14 amino acids. V gave up 2 bases and J gave up 1 base, with 9 bases separating them. CDR3 protein: CASSVTGSQETQYF. In nucleotides, the CDR3 is TGTGCCAGCAGCGTCACAGGGAGCCAAGAGACCCAGTACTTC.

This clonotype was seen many times. CDR3 residues: CASSPGLLSYEQYF. The CDR3 DNA is TGTGCCAGCAGCCCGGGACTTCTCTCCTACGAGCAGTACTTC. The V gene is TRBV27, the J gene TRBJ2-7; possible D gene TRBD2, 6 bases. The length of the CDR3 is 14 residues. Trimming shortened V by 6 bases and J by 0 bases, and 12 bases separated the two germline ends. The germline V gene has CDR1 MNHEY and CDR2 SMNVEV (reference sequence).

This chain links TRBV18 with TRBJ1-2, with D tentatively TRBD1 (5 bases). CDR3 length equals 14 residues. In germline, CDR1 is KGHSH, CDR2 LQKENI. The ends were cut back, 0 bases at V and 8 bases at J, with 13 bases in the middle. The CDR3 DNA follows: TGTGCCAGCTCACCACCGGCAGGGCTGGGCGGCTACACCTTC. It encodes CASSPPAGLGGYTF. The full variable domain, completed using reference TRBV18 and TRBJ1-2, is NAGVMQNPRHLVRRRGQEARLRCSPMKGHSHVYWYRQLPEEGLKFMVYLQKENIIDESGMPKERFSAEFPKEGPSILRIQQVVRGDSAAYFCASSPPAGLGGYTFGSGTRLTVV.

Notes on this clonotype: Since a much larger clone is just one base distant, this may be a read error. The J gene is TRBJ2-6, the V gene TRBV6-1; D is uncertain. CDR3 length: 17 amino acids. V was shortened by 8 bases and J by 1 base, with 18 bases between the two germline ends. Germline V CDR1 and CDR2: MNHNS, SASEGT. CDR3 in DNA: TGTGCCAGCGGCCATGCAAAGGCCTTGTCTGGGGCCAACGTCCTGACTTTC. It yields the protein CASGHAKALSGANVLTF.

This chain links TRBV6-2 or TRBV6-3 with TRBJ2-1; perhaps D is TRBD1 or TRBD2 (5 bases each). This CDR3 contains 15 residues. Trimming cost V 5 bases and J 2 bases, with 13 bases left between them. Germline CDR1 and CDR2: MNHEY and SVGEGT. The CDR3 nucleotides read TGTGCCAGCAGTGCCGGGGCGGTTACCTACAATGAGCAGTTCTTC. Protein sequence: CASSAGAVTYNEQFF.

Only a few counts were recorded for this clonotype. This chain joins TRBV4-1 and TRBJ2-7; 11 bases line up with TRBD2. The germline CDR1 and CDR2 sequences are MGHRA and YSYEKL. CDR3 size: 16 residues. V trimming: 2 bases; J trimming: 7 bases; junction bases outside the gene matches: 10. The DNA for the CDR3 is TGCGCCAGCAGCCAACTAAACATGGGACTAGCGGAGGAGCAGTACTTC. It yields the protein CASSQLNMGLAEEQYF.

Ten or more counts support this clonotype. The rearrangement links TRBV5-6 to TRBJ1-5; D not certain. Trimming shortened V by 0 bases and J by 0 bases, and 13 bases separated the two germline ends. Germline V gene data show CDR1 as SGHDT and CDR2 as YYEEEE. The CDR3 contains 17 residues. The CDR3 DNA is TGTGCCAGCAGCTTGGGGGAACTTCGGCTTAGCAATCAGCCCCAGCATTTT. Protein: CASSLGELRLSNQPQHF.

This clonotype was counted at least ten times. The rearrangement uses TRBV6-1 and TRBJ1-2; the D is unclear. Trimming stripped 6 bases from V and 4 bases from J, with 9 bases between. Germline loops: CDR1 MNHNS, CDR2 SASEGT. The CDR3 has 12 residues. The CDR3 nucleotides read TGTGCCAGCAGCCAGGATGGCTATGGCTACACCTTC. This codes for CASSQDGYGYTF.

The chain combines TRBV7-9 with TRBJ1-3; D is possibly TRBD1 (5 bases). This CDR3 spans 16 amino acids. With 6 bases removed from V and 0 bases from J, the gap between germline ends came to 15 bases. In germline, CDR1 is SEHNR, CDR2 FQNEAQ (reference sequence). CDR3 sequence: CASSLGRSFSGNTIYF. CDR3 coding DNA: TGTGCCAGCAGTTTGGGACGGTCCTTCTCTGGAAACACCATATATTTT.

This clonotype was picked up many times. The genes are TRBV20-1 and TRBJ2-7; TRBD2 matches 9 bases. CDR1 is DFQATT, CDR2 SNEGSKA, per germline (reference sequence). There are 15 residues in the CDR3. With V trimmed by 3 bases and J by 1 base, 7 bases remained unmatched. CDR3 residues: CSARLGAGGSYEQYF. DNA for the CDR3: TGCAGTGCTAGGTTGGGAGCGGGAGGATCCTACGAGCAGTACTTC.

This clonotype was seen a few times. The V call is TRBV19, the J call TRBJ2-7; D unresolved. V was cut by 3 bases and J by 2 bases, with 8 bases left in between. The length of the CDR3 is 13 residues. Germline CDR1 LNHDA, CDR2 SQIVND (reference sequence). CDR3 in DNA: TGTGCCAGTAGTATCGGGCTTCCCTACGAGCAGTACTTC. Residues: CASSIGLPYEQYF.

The J gene is TRBJ2-5, the V gene TRBV28; 7 bases are a match to TRBD1. CDR1 and CDR2 from the germline V gene are MDHEN and SYDVKM. V shed 7 bases, J shed 0 bases, and the junction held 14 bases outside the gene matches. CDR3 length: 17 amino acids. CDR3 in amino acids: CASTHLVGGENQETQYF. CDR3 coding DNA: TGTGCCAGCACCCACTTAGTAGGGGGCGAAAACCAAGAGACCCAGTACTTC.

About this clonotype itself: One end of the junction varies from germline; a read error may be responsible. V and J are TRBV9 and TRBJ2-5, with a weak D call TRBD2 (6 bases). Germline values: CDR1 SGDLS, CDR2 YYNGEE. This CDR3 is 14 amino acids long. CDR3 region: CANSVGGGTETQYF. The DNA for the CDR3 is TGTGCCAACAGCGTAGGCGGCGGGACAGAGACCCAGTACTTC.

The chain links TRBV7-8 to TRBJ2-1, with a weak D call TRBD1 (6 bases). V was trimmed by 7 bases and J by 5 bases, leaving 18 bases between them. In germline, CDR1 is SGHVS, CDR2 FQNEAQ. The CDR3 is made up of 15 amino acids. The CDR3 DNA sequence: TGTGCCAGCATTGTATTGGGGCACAGGGACAATGAGCAGTTCTTC. Amino acid sequence: CASIVLGHRDNEQFF.

The J gene is TRBJ2-7, the V gene TRBV5-1; possible D gene TRBD1, 6 bases. Trimming cost V 2 bases and J 2 bases, with 8 bases left between them. Per germline, CDR1 SGHRS and CDR2 YFSETQ. The CDR3 loop spans 13 amino acids. CDR3 DNA sequence: TGCGCCAGCAGCTTCCGACAGGCCTACGAGCAGTACTTC. Residues: CASSFRQAYEQYF.

The chain joins TRBV27 to TRBJ2-4; D possibly uses TRBD1 or TRBD2 (5 bases each). CDR1 is MNHEY and CDR2 is SMNVEV in the germline V gene (reference sequence). V lost 7 bases and J lost 2, with 18 bases in between. This CDR3 is built from 16 residues. CDR3 residues: CASTPTAAVSKNIQYF. DNA of the CDR3: TGTGCCAGCACCCCGACAGCGGCAGTGTCCAAAAACATTCAGTACTTC.

Notes on this clonotype: Possible read error: a much larger clone is one base away. The chain links TRBV12-3 or TRBV12-4 to TRBJ1-5; TRBD1 matches at 7 bases. The CDR3 loop spans 16 amino acids. V shed 5 bases and J 2 bases; nucleotides not matched to a gene: 9. In DNA, the CDR3 is TGTGCCAGCAGTAATTACAGGGGAAAGGGCAATCAGCCCCAGCATTTT. This encodes CASSNYRGKGNQPQHF.

Many counts were recorded for this clonotype. The V gene is TRBV5-6, the J gene TRBJ2-6, with D unclear. CDR1 is SGHDT and CDR2 is YYEEEE in the germline V gene. The germline V and J ends were trimmed by 2 bases and 3 bases, with 6 bases remaining between them. This CDR3 contains 14 residues. CDR3 nucleotides: TGTGCCAGCAGCTTTCGGCTTGGGGCCAACGTCCTGACTTTC. This encodes CASSFRLGANVLTF.

Ten or more counts support this clonotype. The rearrangement links TRBV7-2 to TRBJ1-1; D is possibly TRBD1 (6 bases). Germline loops: CDR1 SGHTA, CDR2 FQGNSA. The CDR3 totals 15 residues. Between the trimmed V and J ends, which lost 6 bases and 1 base, there was a span of 15 bases. CDR3 nucleotide sequence: TGTGCCAGCAGACCCTCGGGACAACCGAACACTGAAGCTTTCTTT. Protein: CASRPSGQPNTEAFF.